Here is one T cell receptor (beta chain) with its context. Its antigen is currently unknown. The junction and the germline gene differ at one end; a read error may be behind it. The lymph nodes were axillary draining lymph nodes from breast cancer patients. The CDR3 runs 12 residues. CDR1 and CDR2 from the germline V gene are SGHDT and YYEEEE. This sample stems from a study of breast tumors, draining lymph nodes, adjacent tissues. Study results and limitations: The lymph node origin of tumor T cells was framed as consistent with a hypothesis, not demonstrated. Data fit most tumor T cells coming from lymph node, expanding in tumor. Tumor TCR diversity was below lymph nodes but above nontumor tissue.

TCRdb passed the multiplex PCR reads through MiXCR, listing each CDR3 protein once. This sample carries 190,000 or so distinct CDR3 sequences, about 32% of them seen once, and the ten largest clones take 4.3%. The sequence was collected from a female donor with breast cancer. Some clones in this sample may be carry-over from other donors' samples. This chain connects TRBV5-6 to TRBJ2-3, with D hard to call. What was sequenced was axillary lymph node tissue. The CDR3 is CASSLYTATQYF. The CDR3 DNA reads TGTGCCAGCAGCTTGTATACAGCTACGCAGTATTTT.